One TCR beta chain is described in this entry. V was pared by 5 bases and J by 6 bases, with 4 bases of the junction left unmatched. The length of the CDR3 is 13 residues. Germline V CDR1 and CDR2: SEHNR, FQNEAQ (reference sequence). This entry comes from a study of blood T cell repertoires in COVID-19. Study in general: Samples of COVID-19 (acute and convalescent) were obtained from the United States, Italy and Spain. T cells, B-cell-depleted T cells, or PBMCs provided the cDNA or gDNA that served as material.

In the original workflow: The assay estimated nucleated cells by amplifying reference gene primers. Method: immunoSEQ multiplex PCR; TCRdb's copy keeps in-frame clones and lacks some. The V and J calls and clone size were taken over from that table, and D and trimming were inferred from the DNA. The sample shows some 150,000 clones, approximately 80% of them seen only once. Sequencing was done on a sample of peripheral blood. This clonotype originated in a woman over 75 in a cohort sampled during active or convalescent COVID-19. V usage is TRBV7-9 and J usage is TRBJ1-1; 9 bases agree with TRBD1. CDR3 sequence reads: CASSHGQGSEAFF. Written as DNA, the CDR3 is TGTGCCAGCAGCCACGGACAGGGGTCTGAAGCTTTCTTT.